This T cell receptor beta chain was sequenced during a study of cytomegalovirus exposure and HLA in healthy donors. As regards this clone: What it binds is not known.

The CDR3 has 15 amino acids. The V and J ends lost 6 bases and 4 bases, in that order; junction bases with no gene match: 7. Germline CDR1 is KGHSH and CDR2 is LQKENI. The PCR contained 60 Vbeta and 13 Jbeta primers. Sequenced by immunoSEQ multiplex PCR; TCRdb stores in-frame clones only, minus some. Of over 150,000 clones listed, about three quarters are singletons. Study outcomes and limitations: Using a false discovery rate of 0.05, a later analysis showed that approximately 17,000 TCR beta sequences were associated with HLA alleles. Fewer N-insertions (relative to the approximately 700-donor mean) were reportedly seen in an Asian-associated ancestry cluster in a later analysis. An analysis done earlier found most TCR beta V segments productive about 87% or about 30% of the time.

The TCR comes from a woman in her thirties or forties in good health and CMV-seropositive. Sequenced sample: PBMCs. The chain carries TRBV18 and TRBJ2-3; 10 positions match TRBD2. The chain's CDR3 is CASSRSGGAADTQYF. The DNA for the CDR3 is TGTGCCAGCTCCCGAAGCGGGGGGGCGGCAGATACGCAGTATTTT.